This record looks at one TCR beta chain sequence and its context. Its antigen is not known. This sample also contains other DNA sequences that code for the same CDR3. Germline loops: CDR1 LNHDA, CDR2 SQIVND (reference sequence). J was trimmed by 1 base and V by 6 bases; bases with no gene match: 6. The CDR3 is made up of 15 amino acids. The sample is drawn from a study of shared clonotypes between healthy human individuals. The study, taken as a whole, reports: Sharing of clonotypes among donors was expected to vary with sequencing depth.

Only in-frame clones appear in the TCRdb table, and some are missing; sequencing was by immunoSEQ multiplex PCR. The data hold roughly 450,000 clones, with around 79% observed a single time. The receptor's source is a woman in her thirties or forties in good health. Some clones in this sample may be carry-over from other donors' samples. The sample comprised PBMCs. The V gene is TRBV19, the J gene TRBJ1-3, with 7 bases fitting TRBD1. CDR3 coding DNA: TGTGCCAGTAGCCGAACAGGGGAATCTGGAAACACCATATATTTT. It codes for CASSRTGESGNTIYF.